These 22 T cell receptor beta chains came from one sample sequenced in a study of control samples from healthy donors and cancer patients. Assay used: immunoSEQ multiplex PCR; TCRdb lists only in-frame clones, some missing. Of 400,000 to 450,000 clones listed, around nine tenths are singletons. The sample consisted of PBMCs. These receptors were taken from a man aged 35-49 years with head and neck cancer.

The chain links TRBV5-1 to TRBJ1-5; 8 nucleotides agree with TRBD1. V dropped 0 bases and J dropped 5; count of bases not matched to a gene: 7. The germline V gene has CDR1 SGHRS and CDR2 YFSETQ. CDR3 length: 16 amino acids. CDR3 loop: CASSLEGQEPDQPQHF. The DNA of the CDR3 is TGCGCCAGCAGCTTGGAGGGACAGGAACCCGATCAGCCCCAGCATTTT.

This clone was recorded only once. V and J are TRBV29-1 and TRBJ1-2; D remains unclear. The CDR3 has 12 amino acids. Per the germline V gene, CDR1 is SQVTM and CDR2 is ANQGSEA. V was clipped by 0 bases and J by 4 bases, with 6 bases between them. CDR3 loop: CSVEERSYGYTF. For the CDR3, the DNA is TGCAGCGTTGAAGAACGGAGCTATGGCTACACCTTC.

There are a few counts of this clone. This rearrangement joins TRBV19 to TRBJ1-2, with D possibly being TRBD1 (5 bases). The V and J ends lost 1 base and 5 bases respectively, with 17 bases between them. CDR1 and CDR2 from the germline V gene are LNHDA and SQIVND (reference sequence). The CDR3 runs to 16 residues. The CDR3 spells CASSIGAGRKRYGYTF. The DNA of the CDR3 is TGTGCCAGTAGTATAGGTGCAGGGCGCAAACGGTATGGCTACACCTTC.

The chain links TRBV6-5 to TRBJ1-3; no clear D gene. The length of the CDR3 is 15 residues. The V end was cut by 10 bases, the J end by 4 bases, with 20 bases between. The germline gives CDR1 MNHEY, CDR2 SVGAGI. CDR3 nucleotide sequence: TGTGCCACAGGCCCCAGTCGGTCGGCAGGAAACACCATATATTTT. This gives the protein CATGPSRSAGNTIYF.

The chain joins TRBV7-2 to TRBJ2-1; no clear D. V lost 3 bases, J lost 7 bases, and 13 bases lay in between. The CDR3 consists of 14 residues. Germline V gene lookup returns CDR1 SGHTA and CDR2 FQGNSA. The CDR3 nucleotides read TGTGCCAGCAGCTTTAGATCCGGTCCTAATGAGCAGTTCTTC. It yields the protein CASSFRSGPNEQFF.

The J gene is TRBJ1-1, the V gene TRBV18; 9 bases fit TRBD1. This CDR3 has 15 amino acids. J gave up 4 bases and V 4 bases, and 7 bases lay outside the gene matches. Germline V CDR1 and CDR2: KGHSH, LQKENI. The CDR3 is CASSLTGGEGTEAFF. CDR3 bases: TGTGCCAGCTCACTTACAGGGGGCGAGGGCACTGAAGCTTTCTTT.

The gene calls are TRBV28 and TRBJ2-7, with 10 bases lining up with TRBD2. The CDR3 spans 16 residues. The V segment lost 1 base and the J segment 4 bases; nucleotides outside the gene matches: 7. CDR1 and CDR2 (germline): MDHEN, SYDVKM. This CDR3 is CASSLSATSGLYEQYF. As DNA, the CDR3 is TGTGCCAGCAGTTTATCGGCGACTAGCGGGCTGTACGAGCAGTACTTC. The variable domain in full, with the rest retrieved from reference TRBV28 and TRBJ2-7, is DVKVTQSSRYLVKRTGEKVFLECVQDMDHENMFWYRQDPGLGLRLIYFSYDVKMKEKGDIPEGYSVSREKKERFSLILESASTNQTSMYLCASSLSATSGLYEQYFGPGTRLTVT.

The chain uses TRBV24-1 and TRBJ2-3; the D gene could be TRBD1 or TRBD2 (6 bases each). V lost 4 bases and J 0 bases, leaving 10 bases between the germline ends. The germline CDR1 and CDR2 sequences are KGHDR and SFDVKD. The CDR3 runs to 15 residues. The CDR3 loop reads CATSETGASTDTQYF. CDR3 nucleotide sequence: TGTGCCACCAGTGAAACGGGGGCTAGCACAGATACGCAGTATTTT.

The CDR3 here is CASRAPGGETQYF. As DNA, the CDR3 is TGCGCCAGCCGGGCCCCGGGTGGAGAGACCCAGTACTTC. This rearrangement joins TRBV5-1 to TRBJ2-5; D gene ambiguous. V was clipped by 7 bases and J by 4 bases, with 14 bases between them. The CDR3 length is 13 residues. Germline CDR1 SGHRS, CDR2 YFSETQ. Full variable domain (rest looked up from reference TRBV5-1 and TRBJ2-5): KAGVTQTPRYLIKTRGQQVTLSCSPISGHRSVSWYQQTPGQGLQFLFEYFSETQRNKGNFPGRFSGRQFSNSRSEMNVSTLELGDSALYLCASRAPGGETQYFGPGTRLLVL.

This chain's CDR3 is CATRVGANVLTF. In nucleotides, the CDR3 is TGTGCCACCCGAGTGGGGGCCAACGTCCTGACTTTC. The rearrangement uses TRBV6-5 and TRBJ2-6; D is unclear. Trimming removed 10 bases at V and 4 bases at J, with 8 bases between. The CDR3 contains 12 residues. In germline, CDR1 is MNHEY, CDR2 SVGAGI.

Here the CDR3 reads CASRSTGGDQPQHF. CDR3 nucleotide sequence: TGCGCCAGCAGGAGCACAGGGGGCGATCAGCCCCAGCATTTT. The chain carries TRBV4-1 and TRBJ1-5, with TRBD1 matching over 9 bases. This CDR3 has 14 amino acids. Germline CDR1 is MGHRA and CDR2 is YSYEKL. With V trimmed by 6 bases and J by 5 bases, 5 bases remained unmatched.

The chain couples TRBV16 to TRBJ1-5, with D unresolved. Germline assignment: CDR1 KGHSY and CDR2 FQNENV. This CDR3 is 14 amino acids long. V was clipped by 4 bases and J by 3 bases, with 10 bases between them. CDR3 amino acids: CASSLARINQPQHF. The CDR3 coding sequence is TGTGCCAGCAGCCTGGCACGGATCAATCAGCCCCAGCATTTT.

The CDR3 reads CASGSPQGGTYNEQFF. As DNA, the CDR3 is TGTGCTAGTGGTTCCCCACAGGGGGGCACCTACAATGAGCAGTTCTTC. The chain carries TRBV12-5 and TRBJ2-1; TRBD1 aligns across 8 bases. Germline lookup yields CDR1 LGHNT and CDR2 FRNRAP. Trimming removed 4 bases from V and 2 bases from J; junction bases left unmatched: 7. The CDR3 has 16 residues.

A single count supports this clone. The chain has TRBV20-1 and TRBJ1-2; D uncertain. CDR3 length: 13 amino acids. Germline loops: CDR1 DFQATT, CDR2 SNEGSKA (reference sequence). Trimming left V 3 bases short and J 4 bases short, with 12 bases between. CDR3 DNA sequence: TGCAGTGCTAGTTTCCTTAGCGCCTATGGCTACACCTTC. Its protein product is CSASFLSAYGYTF.

The chain joins TRBV5-4 to TRBJ2-7; no clear D. This CDR3 spans 14 amino acids. Germline V lookup: CDR1 SGHNT, CDR2 YYREEE (reference sequence). Trimming shortened V by 1 base and J by 7 bases, and 15 bases separated the two germline ends. The CDR3 DNA reads as TGTGCCAGCAGCTTGTTCGGAAGGGCGTGGGAGCAGTACTTC. Translating gives CASSLFGRAWEQYF. The full variable domain, completed using reference TRBV5-4 and TRBJ2-7, is ETGVTQSPTHLIKTRGQQVTLRCSSQSGHNTVSWYQQALGQGPQFIFQYYREEENGRGNFPPRFSGLQFPNYSSELNVNALELDDSALYLCASSLFGRAWEQYFGPGTRLTVT.

The chain employs TRBV19 and TRBJ1-1; no reliable D call. Deletions cut 8 bases from V and 1 base from J, with 11 bases between. CDR3 length equals 13 residues. Per the germline V gene, CDR1 is LNHDA and CDR2 is SQIVND (reference sequence). For the CDR3, the DNA is TGTGCCAGTCGAAGACAAACGAACACTGAAGCTTTCTTT. It yields the protein CASRRQTNTEAFF. Filled out from reference TRBV19 and TRBJ1-1, the complete variable domain reads DGGITQSPKYLFRKEGQNVTLSCEQNLNHDAMYWYRQDPGQGLRLIYYSQIVNDFQKGDIAEGYSVSREKKESFPLTVTSAQKNPTAFYLCASRRQTNTEAFFGQGTRLTVV.

The genes are TRBV15 and TRBJ2-1; tentative D call: TRBD1 (5 bases). Germline CDR1 is LNHNV and CDR2 is YYDKDF (reference sequence). The CDR3 extends over 14 amino acids. Trimming cost V 6 bases and J 1 base, with 10 bases left between them. The CDR3 region is CATRRQSSYNEQFF. The CDR3 DNA reads TGTGCCACCAGGAGACAGTCATCCTACAATGAGCAGTTCTTC.

This sequence joins TRBV4-3 and TRBJ2-7, with D possibly matching TRBD1 (6 bases). Germline CDR1 and CDR2: LGHNA and YSLEER. The CDR3 extends over 14 amino acids. Trimming removed 2 bases at V and 6 bases at J, with 14 bases between. The CDR3 region is CASSQRDNRGEQYF. CDR3 nucleotide sequence: TGCGCCAGCAGCCAAAGGGACAATCGGGGCGAGCAGTACTTC.

The J gene is TRBJ1-3, the V gene TRBV10-3, with D possibly being TRBD1 (5 bases). The CDR3 runs to 17 residues. Trimming shortened V by 10 bases and J by 3 bases, and 25 bases separated the two germline ends. Germline V gene data show CDR1 as ENHRY and CDR2 as SYGVKD. CDR3 residues: CATVRSGTVAGGNTIYF. CDR3 in DNA: TGTGCCACCGTTAGGTCGGGGACCGTAGCAGGTGGAAACACCATATATTTT.

The chain joins TRBV25-1 to TRBJ2-3; D possibly matches TRBD1 or TRBD2 (5 bases each). The CDR3 spans 13 residues. V shed 3 bases and J shed 5 bases, with 9 bases lying between them. Germline V gene sequence: CDR1 MGHDK, CDR2 SYGVNS. The CDR3 is CASSDSGLDTQYF. CDR3 DNA: TGTGCCAGCAGTGATTCGGGGCTAGATACGCAGTATTTT.

J is TRBJ2-7 and V is TRBV28; 8 bases map to TRBD1. V shed 5 bases and J 2 bases; nucleotides not matched to a gene: 8. This CDR3 comprises 15 residues. CDR1 and CDR2 (germline): MDHEN, SYDVKM. CDR3 sequence (DNA): TGTGCCAGCAGTGGAACCGGGACAGGCGCCTACGAGCAGTACTTC. Translated, it gives CASSGTGTGAYEQYF.

The V gene is TRBV27, the J gene TRBJ2-1; 9 bases are shared with TRBD2. Trimming took 4 bases from V and 1 from J; bases not matched to a gene: 8. In germline, CDR1 is MNHEY, CDR2 SMNVEV (reference sequence). The CDR3 is made up of 17 amino acids. The CDR3 spells CASSSSPLAGSYNEQFF. The CDR3 nucleotides read TGTGCCAGCAGTTCCTCCCCCCTAGCGGGGTCCTACAATGAGCAGTTCTTC.